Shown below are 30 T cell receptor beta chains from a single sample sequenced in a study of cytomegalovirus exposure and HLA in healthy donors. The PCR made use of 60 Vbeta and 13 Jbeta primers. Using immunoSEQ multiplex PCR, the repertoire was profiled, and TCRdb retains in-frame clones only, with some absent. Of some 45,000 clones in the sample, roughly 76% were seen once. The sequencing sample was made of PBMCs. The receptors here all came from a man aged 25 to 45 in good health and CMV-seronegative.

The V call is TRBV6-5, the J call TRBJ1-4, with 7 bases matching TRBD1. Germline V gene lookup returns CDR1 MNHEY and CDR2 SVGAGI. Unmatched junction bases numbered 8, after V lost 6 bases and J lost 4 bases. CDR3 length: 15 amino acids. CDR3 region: CASSEQGRRNEKLFF. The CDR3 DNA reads TGTGCCAGCAGCGAACAGGGGCGCCGTAATGAAAAACTGTTTTTT.

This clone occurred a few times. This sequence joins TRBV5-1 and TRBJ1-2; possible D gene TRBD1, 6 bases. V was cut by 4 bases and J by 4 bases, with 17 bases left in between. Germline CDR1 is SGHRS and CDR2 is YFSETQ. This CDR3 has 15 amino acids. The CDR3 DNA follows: TGCGCCAGCAGCGAGGACAGCCGTCCCTCCTATGGCTACACCTTC. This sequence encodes CASSEDSRPSYGYTF.

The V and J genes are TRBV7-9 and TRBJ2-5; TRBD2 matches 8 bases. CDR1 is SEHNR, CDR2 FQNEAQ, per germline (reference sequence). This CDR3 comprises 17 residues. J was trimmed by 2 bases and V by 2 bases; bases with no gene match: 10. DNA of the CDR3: TGTGCCAGCAGCTTAAGAGGTGGACTAGCTATTCAAGAGACCCAGTACTTC. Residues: CASSLRGGLAIQETQYF.

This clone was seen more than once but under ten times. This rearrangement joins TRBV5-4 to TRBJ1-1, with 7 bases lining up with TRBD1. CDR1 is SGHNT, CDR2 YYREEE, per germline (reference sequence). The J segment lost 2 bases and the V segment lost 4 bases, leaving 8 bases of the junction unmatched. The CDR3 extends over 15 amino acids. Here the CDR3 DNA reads TGTGCCAGCAGCCCCCCCGACAGGGTAAACACTGAAGCTTTCTTT. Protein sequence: CASSPPDRVNTEAFF.

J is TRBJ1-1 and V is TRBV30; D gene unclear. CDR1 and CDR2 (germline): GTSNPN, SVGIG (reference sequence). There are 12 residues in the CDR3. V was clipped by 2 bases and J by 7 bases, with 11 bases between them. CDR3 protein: CAWSSRTGEAFF. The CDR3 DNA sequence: TGTGCCTGGAGTAGTAGGACTGGTGAAGCTTTCTTT.

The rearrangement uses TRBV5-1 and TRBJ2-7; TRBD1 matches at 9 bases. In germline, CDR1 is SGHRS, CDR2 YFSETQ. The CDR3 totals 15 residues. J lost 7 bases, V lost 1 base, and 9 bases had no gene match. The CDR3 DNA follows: TGCGCCAGCAGCTTGAATTCGGGACAGGGTCGGGAGCAGTACTTC. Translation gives CASSLNSGQGREQYF.

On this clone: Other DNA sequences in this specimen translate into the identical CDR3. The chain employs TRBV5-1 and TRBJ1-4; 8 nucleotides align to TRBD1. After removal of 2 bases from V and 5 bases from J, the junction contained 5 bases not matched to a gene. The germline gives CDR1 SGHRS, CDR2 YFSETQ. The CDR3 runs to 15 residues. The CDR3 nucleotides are TGCGCCAGCAGCTTTGACAGGGGCCACAATGAAAAACTGTTTTTT. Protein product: CASSFDRGHNEKLFF.

Here the CDR3 DNA reads TGTGCCACCTATGCCCAGGGGGCTTACAATGAGCAGTTCTTC. It yields the protein CATYAQGAYNEQFF. The gene calls are TRBV6-5 and TRBJ2-1; the match to TRBD1 covers 8 bases. V shed 10 bases, J shed 4 bases, and the junction held 9 bases outside the gene matches. Germline CDR1 is MNHEY and CDR2 is SVGAGI. The CDR3 covers 14 residues.

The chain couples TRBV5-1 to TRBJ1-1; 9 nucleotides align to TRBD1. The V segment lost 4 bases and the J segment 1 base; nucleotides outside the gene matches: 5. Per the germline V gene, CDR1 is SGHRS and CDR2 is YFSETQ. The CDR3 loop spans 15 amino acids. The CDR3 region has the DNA TGCGCCAGCAGCCCTGACAGGGGGGAGAACACTGAAGCTTTCTTT. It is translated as CASSPDRGENTEAFF.

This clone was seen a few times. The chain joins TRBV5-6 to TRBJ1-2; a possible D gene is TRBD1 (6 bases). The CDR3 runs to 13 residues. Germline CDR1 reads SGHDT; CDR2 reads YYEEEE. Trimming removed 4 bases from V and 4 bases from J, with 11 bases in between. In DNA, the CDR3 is TGTGCCAGCAGCCTACAGACAGGCTATGGCTACACCTTC. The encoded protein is CASSLQTGYGYTF. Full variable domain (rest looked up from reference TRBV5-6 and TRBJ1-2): DAGVTQSPTHLIKTRGQQVTLRCSPKSGHDTVSWYQQALGQGPQFIFQYYEEEERQRGNFPDRFSGHQFPNYSSELNVNALLLGDSALYLCASSLQTGYGYTFGSGTRLTVV.

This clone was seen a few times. CDR3 coding DNA: TGTGCCAGTCACAGTGGGACTGAAGCTTTCTTT. Protein product: CASHSGTEAFF. This sequence joins TRBV25-1 and TRBJ1-1; D is undetermined. The length of the CDR3 is 11 residues. Trimming removed 9 bases from V and 5 bases from J, with 10 bases in between. Germline V lookup: CDR1 MGHDK, CDR2 SYGVNS. Full variable domain (outside the CDR3, taken from reference TRBV25-1 and TRBJ1-1): EADIYQTPRYLVIGTGKKITLECSQTMGHDKMYWYQQDPGMELHLIHYSYGVNSTEKGDLSSESTVSRIRTEHFPLTLESARPSHTSQYLCASHSGTEAFFGQGTRLTVV.

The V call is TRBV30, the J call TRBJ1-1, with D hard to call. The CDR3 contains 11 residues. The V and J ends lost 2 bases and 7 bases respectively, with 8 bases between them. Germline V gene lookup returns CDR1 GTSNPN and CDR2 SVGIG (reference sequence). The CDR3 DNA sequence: TGTGCCTGGAGTTTTGGTAGTGAAGCTTTCTTT. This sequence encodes CAWSFGSEAFF.

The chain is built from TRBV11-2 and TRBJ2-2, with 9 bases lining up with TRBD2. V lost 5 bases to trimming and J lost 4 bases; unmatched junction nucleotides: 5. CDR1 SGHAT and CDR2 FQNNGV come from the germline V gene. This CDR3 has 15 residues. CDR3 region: CASSKLAGVTGELFF. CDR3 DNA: TGTGCCAGCAGCAAACTAGCGGGTGTCACCGGGGAGCTGTTTTTT.

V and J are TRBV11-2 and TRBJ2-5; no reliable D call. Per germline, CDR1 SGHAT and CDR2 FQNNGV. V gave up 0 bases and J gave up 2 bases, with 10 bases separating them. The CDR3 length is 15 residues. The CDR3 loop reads CASSLDIGSQETQYF. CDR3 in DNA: TGTGCCAGCAGCTTAGATATCGGGTCTCAAGAGACCCAGTACTTC. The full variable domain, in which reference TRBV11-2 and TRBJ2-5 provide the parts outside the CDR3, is EAGVAQSPRYKIIEKRQSVAFWCNPISGHATLYWYQQILGQGPKLLIQFQNNGVVDDSQLPKDRFSAERLKGVDSTLKIQPAKLEDSAVYLCASSLDIGSQETQYFGPGTRLLVL.

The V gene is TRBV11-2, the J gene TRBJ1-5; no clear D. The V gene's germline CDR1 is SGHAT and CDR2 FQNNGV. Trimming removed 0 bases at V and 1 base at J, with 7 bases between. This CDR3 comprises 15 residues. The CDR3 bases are TGTGCCAGCAGCTTAGACTTTTCCAGCAATCAGCCCCAGCATTTT. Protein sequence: CASSLDFSSNQPQHF.

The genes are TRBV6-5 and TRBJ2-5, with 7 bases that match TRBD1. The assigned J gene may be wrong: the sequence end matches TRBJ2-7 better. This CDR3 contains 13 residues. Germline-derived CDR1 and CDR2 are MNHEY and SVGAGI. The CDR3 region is CASRPGQITEQYF. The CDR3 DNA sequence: TGTGCCAGCAGACCGGGACAGATTACCGAGCAGTACTTC.

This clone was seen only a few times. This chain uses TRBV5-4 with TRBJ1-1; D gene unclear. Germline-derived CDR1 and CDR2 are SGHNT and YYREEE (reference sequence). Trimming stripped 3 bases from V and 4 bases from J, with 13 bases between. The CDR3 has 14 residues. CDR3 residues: CASSSPGLTTEAFF. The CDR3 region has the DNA TGTGCCAGCAGCTCGCCCGGGTTAACCACTGAAGCTTTCTTT.

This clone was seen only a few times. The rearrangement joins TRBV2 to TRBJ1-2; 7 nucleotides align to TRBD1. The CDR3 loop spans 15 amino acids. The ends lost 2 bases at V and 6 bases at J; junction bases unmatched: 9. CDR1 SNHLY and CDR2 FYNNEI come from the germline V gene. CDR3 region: CASSELRQGWNGYTF. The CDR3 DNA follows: TGTGCCAGCAGTGAACTAAGACAGGGTTGGAATGGCTACACCTTC.

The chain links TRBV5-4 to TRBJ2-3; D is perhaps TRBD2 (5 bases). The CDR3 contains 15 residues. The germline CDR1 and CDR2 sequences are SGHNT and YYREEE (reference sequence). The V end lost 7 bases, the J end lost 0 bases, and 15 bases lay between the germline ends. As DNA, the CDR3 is TGTGCCAGCCATGGGAGACTGAGAAGCACAGATACGCAGTATTTT. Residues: CASHGRLRSTDTQYF.

The CDR3 reads CTSSQGDSSSEAFF. In DNA, the CDR3 is TGCACCAGCAGCCAAGGGGACAGTTCATCTGAAGCTTTCTTT. The chain links TRBV1 to TRBJ1-1; TRBD1, the table's D call, lacks a check against the DNA. TRBV1 is a pseudogene segment. The length of the CDR3 is 14 residues.

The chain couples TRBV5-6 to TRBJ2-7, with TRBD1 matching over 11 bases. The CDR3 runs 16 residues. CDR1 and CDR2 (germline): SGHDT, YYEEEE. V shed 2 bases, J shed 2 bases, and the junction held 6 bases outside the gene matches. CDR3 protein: CASSFYGQGATYEQYF. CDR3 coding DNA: TGTGCCAGCAGCTTTTACGGACAGGGGGCTACCTACGAGCAGTACTTC.

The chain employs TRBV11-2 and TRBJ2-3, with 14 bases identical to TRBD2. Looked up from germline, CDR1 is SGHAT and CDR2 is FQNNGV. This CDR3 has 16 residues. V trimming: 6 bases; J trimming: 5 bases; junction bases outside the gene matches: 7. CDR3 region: CASSRQGLAGVDTQYF. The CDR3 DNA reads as TGTGCCAGCAGTCGGCAGGGACTAGCGGGAGTAGATACGCAGTATTTT.

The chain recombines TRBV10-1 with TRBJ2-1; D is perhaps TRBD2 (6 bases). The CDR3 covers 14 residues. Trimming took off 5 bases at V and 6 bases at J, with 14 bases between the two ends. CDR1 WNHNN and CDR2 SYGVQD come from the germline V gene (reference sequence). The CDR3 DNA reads TGCGCCAGCAGTTTGACTAGAGTGGGCAATGAGCAGTTCTTC. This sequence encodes CASSLTRVGNEQFF.

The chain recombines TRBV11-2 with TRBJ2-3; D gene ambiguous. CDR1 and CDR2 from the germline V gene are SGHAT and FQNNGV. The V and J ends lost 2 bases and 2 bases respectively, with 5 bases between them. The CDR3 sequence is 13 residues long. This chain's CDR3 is CASSLTTTDTQYF. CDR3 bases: TGTGCCAGCAGCTTAACTACCACAGATACGCAGTATTTT.

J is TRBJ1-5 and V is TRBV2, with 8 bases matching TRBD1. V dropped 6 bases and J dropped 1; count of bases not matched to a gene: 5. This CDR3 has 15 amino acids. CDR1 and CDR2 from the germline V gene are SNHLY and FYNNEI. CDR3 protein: CASSLYRGSNQPQHF. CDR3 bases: TGTGCCAGCAGCCTGTACAGGGGGAGCAATCAGCCCCAGCATTTT. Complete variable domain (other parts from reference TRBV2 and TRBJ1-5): EPEVTQTPSHQVTQMGQEVILRCVPISNHLYFYWYRQILGQKVEFLVSFYNNEISEKSEIFDDQFSVERPDGSNFTLKIRSTKLEDSAMYFCASSLYRGSNQPQHFGDGTRLSIL.

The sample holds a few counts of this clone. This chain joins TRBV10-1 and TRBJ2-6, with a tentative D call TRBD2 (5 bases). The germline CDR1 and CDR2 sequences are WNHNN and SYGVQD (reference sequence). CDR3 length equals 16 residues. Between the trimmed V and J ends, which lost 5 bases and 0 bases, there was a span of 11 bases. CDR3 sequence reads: CASSPGRGSGANVLTF. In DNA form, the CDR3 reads TGCGCCAGCAGTCCCGGACGGGGCTCTGGGGCCAACGTCCTGACTTTC.

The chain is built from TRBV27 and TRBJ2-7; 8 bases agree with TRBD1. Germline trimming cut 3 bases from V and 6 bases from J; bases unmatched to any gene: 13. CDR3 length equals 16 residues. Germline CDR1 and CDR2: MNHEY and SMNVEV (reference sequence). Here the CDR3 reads CASSFYAGTGPGEQYF. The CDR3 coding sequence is TGTGCCAGCAGTTTCTATGCCGGGACAGGACCTGGCGAGCAGTACTTC.

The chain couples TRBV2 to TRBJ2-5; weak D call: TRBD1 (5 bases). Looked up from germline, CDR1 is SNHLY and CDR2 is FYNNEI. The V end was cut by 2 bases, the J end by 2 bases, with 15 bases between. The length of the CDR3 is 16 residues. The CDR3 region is CASSEPRDSAQETQYF. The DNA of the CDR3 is TGTGCCAGCAGTGAACCTCGAGACAGCGCACAAGAGACCCAGTACTTC.

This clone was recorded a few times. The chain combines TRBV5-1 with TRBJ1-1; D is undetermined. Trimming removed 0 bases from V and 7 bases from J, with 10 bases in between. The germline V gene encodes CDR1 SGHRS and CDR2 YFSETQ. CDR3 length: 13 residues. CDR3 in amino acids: CASSLVSSGEAFF. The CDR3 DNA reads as TGCGCCAGCAGCTTGGTTTCGTCCGGTGAAGCTTTCTTT.

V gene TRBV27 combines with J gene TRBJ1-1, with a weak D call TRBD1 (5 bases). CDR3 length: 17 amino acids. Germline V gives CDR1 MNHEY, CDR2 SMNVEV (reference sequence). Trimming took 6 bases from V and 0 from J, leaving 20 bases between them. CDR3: CASSIDPPGGVNTEAFF. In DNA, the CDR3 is TGTGCCAGCAGCATTGACCCCCCGGGGGGTGTGAACACTGAAGCTTTCTTT.